This T cell receptor beta chain is from a study of blood T cell repertoires in COVID-19. Study context: T cells, B-cell-depleted T cells, or PBMCs supplied cDNA or gDNA.

The CDR3 consists of 17 residues. The trim removed 2 bases at V and 7 bases at J, leaving 11 bases unmatched. Germline V gene data show CDR1 as KGHSH and CDR2 as LQKENI. The assay was immunoSEQ multiplex PCR, and TCRdb's table has in-frame clones only and misses some. The profile shows about 94,000 clones, about nine tenths of them singletons. This clonotype was sampled from a woman older than 75 with acute or convalescent COVID-19. The rearrangement links TRBV18 to TRBJ2-1, with 10 bases lining up with TRBD2. What was sequenced was peripheral blood. The CDR3 nucleotides read TGTGCCAGCTCACCAATCAGCGGGGGGGCCAAGTTGAATGAGCAGTTCTTC. Amino acids: CASSPISGGAKLNEQFF. Full variable domain (rest looked up from reference TRBV18 and TRBJ2-1): NAGVMQNPRHLVRRRGQEARLRCSPMKGHSHVYWYRQLPEEGLKFMVYLQKENIIDESGMPKERFSAEFPKEGPSILRIQQVVRGDSAAYFCASSPISGGAKLNEQFFGPGTRLTVL.